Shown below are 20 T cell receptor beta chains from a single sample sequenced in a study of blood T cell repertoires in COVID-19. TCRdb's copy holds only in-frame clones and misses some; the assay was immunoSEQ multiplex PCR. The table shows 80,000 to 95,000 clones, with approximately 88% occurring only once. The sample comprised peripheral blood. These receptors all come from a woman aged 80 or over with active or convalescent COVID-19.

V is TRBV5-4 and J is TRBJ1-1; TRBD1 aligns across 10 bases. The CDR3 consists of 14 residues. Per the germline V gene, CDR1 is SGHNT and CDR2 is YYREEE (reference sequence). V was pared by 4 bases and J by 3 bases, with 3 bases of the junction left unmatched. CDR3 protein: CASSATGGDTEAFF. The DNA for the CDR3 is TGTGCCAGCAGCGCGACAGGGGGCGACACTGAAGCTTTCTTT.

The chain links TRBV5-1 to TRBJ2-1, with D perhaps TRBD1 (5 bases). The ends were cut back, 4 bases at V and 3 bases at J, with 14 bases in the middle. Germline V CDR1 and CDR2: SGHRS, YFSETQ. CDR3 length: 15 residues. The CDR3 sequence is CASSVGQGGYNEQFF. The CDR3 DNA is TGCGCCAGCAGCGTGGGGCAGGGTGGCTACAATGAGCAGTTCTTC.

The CDR3 region has the DNA TGCGCCAGCAGCTTGGAGGTAGCGGGAGGGGGCACAGATACGCAGTATTTT. Its protein is CASSLEVAGGGTDTQYF. This chain uses TRBV5-1 with TRBJ2-3, with 11 nucleotides matching TRBD2. The CDR3 loop spans 17 amino acids. In germline, CDR1 is SGHRS, CDR2 YFSETQ. V dropped 0 bases and J dropped 1; count of bases not matched to a gene: 4.

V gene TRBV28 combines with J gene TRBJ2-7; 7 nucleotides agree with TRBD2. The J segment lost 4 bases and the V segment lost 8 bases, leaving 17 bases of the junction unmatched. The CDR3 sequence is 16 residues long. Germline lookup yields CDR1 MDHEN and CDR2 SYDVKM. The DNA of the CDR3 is TGTGCCAGCGGCTCGAGAGCAGGGCGGGAGTGGTACGAGCAGTACTTC. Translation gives CASGSRAGREWYEQYF.

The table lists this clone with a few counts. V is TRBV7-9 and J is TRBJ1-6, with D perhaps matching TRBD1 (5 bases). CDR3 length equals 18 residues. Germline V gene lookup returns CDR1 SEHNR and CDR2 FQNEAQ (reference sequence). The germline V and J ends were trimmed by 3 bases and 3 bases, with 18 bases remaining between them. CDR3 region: CASSFTSSGSNYNSPLHF. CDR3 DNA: TGTGCCAGCAGCTTCACATCGTCAGGGTCCAACTATAATTCACCCCTCCACTTT.

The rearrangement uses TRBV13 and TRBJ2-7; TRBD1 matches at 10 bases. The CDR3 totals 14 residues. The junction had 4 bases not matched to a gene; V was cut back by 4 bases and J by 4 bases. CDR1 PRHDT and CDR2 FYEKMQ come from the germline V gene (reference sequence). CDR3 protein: CASSSGTGVYEQYF. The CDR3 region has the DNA TGTGCCAGCAGCTCCGGGACAGGGGTTTACGAGCAGTACTTC. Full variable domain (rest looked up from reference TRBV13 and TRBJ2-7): AAGVIQSPRHLIKEKRETATLKCYPIPRHDTVYWYQQGPGQDPQFLISFYEKMQSDKGSIPDRFSAQQFSDYHSELNMSSLELGDSALYFCASSSGTGVYEQYFGPGTRLTVT.

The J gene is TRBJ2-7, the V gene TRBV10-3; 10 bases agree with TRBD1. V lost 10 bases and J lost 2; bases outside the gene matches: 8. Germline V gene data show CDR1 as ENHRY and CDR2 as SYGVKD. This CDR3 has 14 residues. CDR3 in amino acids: CATSPGTGAYEQYF. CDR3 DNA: TGTGCCACCTCTCCGGGGACAGGGGCCTACGAGCAGTACTTC.

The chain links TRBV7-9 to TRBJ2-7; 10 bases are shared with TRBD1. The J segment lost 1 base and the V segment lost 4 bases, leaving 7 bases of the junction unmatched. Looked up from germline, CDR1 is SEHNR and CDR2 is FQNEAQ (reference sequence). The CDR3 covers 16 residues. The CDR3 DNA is TGTGCCAGCAGCTATACGCCGGGACAGGGGTCCTACGAGCAGTACTTC. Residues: CASSYTPGQGSYEQYF. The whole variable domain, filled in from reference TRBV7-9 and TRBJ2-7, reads DTGVSQNPRHKITKRGQNVTFRCDPISEHNRLYWYRQTLGQGPEFLTYFQNEAQLEKSRLLSDRFSAERPKGSFSTLEIQRTEQGDSAMYLCASSYTPGQGSYEQYFGPGTRLTVT.

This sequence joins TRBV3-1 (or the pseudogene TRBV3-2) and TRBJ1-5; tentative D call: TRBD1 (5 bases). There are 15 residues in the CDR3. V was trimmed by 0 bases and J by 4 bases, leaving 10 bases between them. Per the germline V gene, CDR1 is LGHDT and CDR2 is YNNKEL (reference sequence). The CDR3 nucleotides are TGTGCCAGCAGCCAAGATCTGACAGCTAATCAGCCCCAGCATTTT. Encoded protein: CASSQDLTANQPQHF.

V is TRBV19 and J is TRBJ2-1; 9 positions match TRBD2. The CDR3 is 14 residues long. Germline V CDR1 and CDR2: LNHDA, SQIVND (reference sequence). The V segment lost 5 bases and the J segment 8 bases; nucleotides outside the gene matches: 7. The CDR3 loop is CASSSAGGPYEQFF. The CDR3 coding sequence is TGTGCCAGTAGTTCGGCGGGAGGGCCCTATGAGCAGTTCTTC.

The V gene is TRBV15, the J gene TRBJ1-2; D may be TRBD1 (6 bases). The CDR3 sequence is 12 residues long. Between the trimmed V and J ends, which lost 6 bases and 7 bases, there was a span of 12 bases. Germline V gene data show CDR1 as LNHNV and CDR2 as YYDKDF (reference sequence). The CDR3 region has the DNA TGTGCCACCAGTTTGGGGGCGCTTGGCTACACCTTC. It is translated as CATSLGALGYTF.

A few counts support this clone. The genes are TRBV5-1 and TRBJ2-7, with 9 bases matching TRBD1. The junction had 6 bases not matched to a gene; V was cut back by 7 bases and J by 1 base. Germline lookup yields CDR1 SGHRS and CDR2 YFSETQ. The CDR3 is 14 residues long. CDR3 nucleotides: TGCGCCAGCTCCCGGGACAGGGTGTCCTACGAGCAGTACTTC. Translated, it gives CASSRDRVSYEQYF.

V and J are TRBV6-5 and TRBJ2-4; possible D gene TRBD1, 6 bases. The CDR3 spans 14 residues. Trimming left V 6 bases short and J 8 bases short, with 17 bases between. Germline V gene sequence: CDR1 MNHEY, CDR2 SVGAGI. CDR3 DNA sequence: TGTGCCAGCAGCCTTAGACAGGTTAGAGACATTCAGTACTTC. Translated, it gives CASSLRQVRDIQYF.

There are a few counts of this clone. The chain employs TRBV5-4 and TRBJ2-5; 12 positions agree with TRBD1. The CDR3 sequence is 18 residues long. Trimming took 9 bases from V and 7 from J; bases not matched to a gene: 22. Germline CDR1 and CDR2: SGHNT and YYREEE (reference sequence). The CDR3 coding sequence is TGTGCCACCATGAAAGCCCGGGACAGGGGGCGTAAAGACGGGACCCAGTACTTC. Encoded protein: CATMKARDRGRKDGTQYF. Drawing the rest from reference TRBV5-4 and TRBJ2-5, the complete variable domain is ETGVTQSPTHLIKTRGQQVTLRCSSQSGHNTVSWYQQALGQGPQFIFQYYREEENGRGNFPPRFSGLQFPNYSSELNVNALELDDSALYLCATMKARDRGRKDGTQYFGPGTRLLVL.

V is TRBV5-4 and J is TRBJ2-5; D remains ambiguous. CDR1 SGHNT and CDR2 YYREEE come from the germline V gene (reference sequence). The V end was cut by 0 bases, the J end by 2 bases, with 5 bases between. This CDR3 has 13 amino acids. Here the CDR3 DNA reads TGTGCCAGCAGCTTGGGGCAGCAAGAGACCCAGTACTTC. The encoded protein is CASSLGQQETQYF.

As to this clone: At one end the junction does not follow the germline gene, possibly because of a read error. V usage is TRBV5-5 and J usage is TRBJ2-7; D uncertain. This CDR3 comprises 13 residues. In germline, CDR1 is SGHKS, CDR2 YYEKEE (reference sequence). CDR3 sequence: CASTIQSTYEQYF. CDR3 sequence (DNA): TGTGCCAGCACCATACAGAGTACCTATGAGCAGTACTTC.

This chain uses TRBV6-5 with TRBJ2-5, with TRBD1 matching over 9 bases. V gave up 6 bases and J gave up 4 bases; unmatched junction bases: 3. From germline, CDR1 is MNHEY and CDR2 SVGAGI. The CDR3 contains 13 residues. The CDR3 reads CASRDRGRETQYF. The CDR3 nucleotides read TGTGCCAGCAGGGACAGGGGACGAGAGACCCAGTACTTC.

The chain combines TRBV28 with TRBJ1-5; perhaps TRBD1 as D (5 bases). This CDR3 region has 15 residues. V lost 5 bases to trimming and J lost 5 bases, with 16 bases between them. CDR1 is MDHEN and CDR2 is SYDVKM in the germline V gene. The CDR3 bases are TGTGCCAGCAGTCCCCCGGGCAGGGTTTATCAGCCCCAGCATTTT. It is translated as CASSPPGRVYQPQHF.

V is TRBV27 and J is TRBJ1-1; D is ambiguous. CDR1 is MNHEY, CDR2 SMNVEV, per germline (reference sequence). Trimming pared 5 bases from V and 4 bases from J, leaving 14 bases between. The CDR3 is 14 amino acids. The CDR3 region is CASSRRIEGTEAFF. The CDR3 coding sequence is TGTGCCAGCAGTAGAAGGATCGAGGGCACTGAAGCTTTCTTT.

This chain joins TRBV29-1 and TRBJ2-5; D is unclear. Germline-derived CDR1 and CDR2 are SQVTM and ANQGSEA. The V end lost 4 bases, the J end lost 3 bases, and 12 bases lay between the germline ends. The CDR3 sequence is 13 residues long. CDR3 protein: CSVAQTYKETQYF. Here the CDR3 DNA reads TGCAGCGTTGCCCAAACGTACAAAGAGACCCAGTACTTC.